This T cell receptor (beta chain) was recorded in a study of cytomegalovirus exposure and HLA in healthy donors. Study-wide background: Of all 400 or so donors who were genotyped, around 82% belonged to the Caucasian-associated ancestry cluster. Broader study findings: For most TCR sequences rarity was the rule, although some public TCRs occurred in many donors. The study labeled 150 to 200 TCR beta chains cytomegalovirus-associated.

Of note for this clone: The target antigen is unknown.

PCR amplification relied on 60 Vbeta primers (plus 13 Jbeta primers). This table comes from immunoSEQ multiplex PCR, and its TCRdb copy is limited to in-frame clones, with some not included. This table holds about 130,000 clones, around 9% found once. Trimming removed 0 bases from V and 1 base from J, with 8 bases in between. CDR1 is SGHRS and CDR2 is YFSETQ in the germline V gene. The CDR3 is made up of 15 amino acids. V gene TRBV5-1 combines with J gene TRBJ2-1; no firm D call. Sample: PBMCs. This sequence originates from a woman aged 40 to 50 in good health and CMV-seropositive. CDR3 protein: CASSLAPGSYNEQFF. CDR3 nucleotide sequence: TGCGCCAGCAGCTTGGCCCCAGGATCCTACAATGAGCAGTTCTTC.